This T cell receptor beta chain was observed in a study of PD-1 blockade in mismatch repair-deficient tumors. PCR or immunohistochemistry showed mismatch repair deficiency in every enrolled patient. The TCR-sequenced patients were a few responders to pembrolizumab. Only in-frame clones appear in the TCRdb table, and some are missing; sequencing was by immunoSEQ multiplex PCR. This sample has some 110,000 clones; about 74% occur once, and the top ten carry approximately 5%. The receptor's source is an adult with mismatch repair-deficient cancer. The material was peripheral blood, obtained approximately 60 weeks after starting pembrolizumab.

The CDR3 nucleotides read TGTGCCAGCAGCATCAATACAGATACGCAGTATTTT. Protein product: CASSINTDTQYF. V is TRBV9 and J is TRBJ2-3; D gene ambiguous. Germline V gives CDR1 SGDLS, CDR2 YYNGEE. The CDR3 consists of 12 residues. Trimming took off 4 bases at V and 3 bases at J, with 6 bases between the two ends.